The 9 T cell receptor beta chains below come from one sample, sequenced in a study of beta chain features in type 1 diabetes. Sequenced material consisted of expressed TCRB transcripts (all of the isolated RNA was reverse transcribed). Generated by immunoSEQ multiplex PCR, the TCRdb table keeps only in-frame clones and is missing some. The table includes just over 600,000 clones, 15% detected once. The sequenced sample was naive CD4+ T cells from blood. These receptors were taken from a man between 18 and 29 years old in good health.

The table lists this clone with a few counts. The gene calls are TRBV15 and TRBJ1-5; D gene ambiguous. Germline CDR1 and CDR2: LNHNV and YYDKDF (reference sequence). The V gene lost 4 bases and the J gene lost 2 bases, with 9 bases spanning the gap. This CDR3 contains 14 residues. The CDR3 loop is CATSTAWGNQPQHF. CDR3 in DNA: TGTGCCACCAGCACAGCGTGGGGCAATCAGCCCCAGCATTTT.

The table lists this clone with a few counts. This chain links TRBV6-1 with TRBJ1-5, with a tentative D call TRBD1 (6 bases). Germline-derived CDR1 and CDR2 are MNHNS and SASEGT. Trimming left V 8 bases short and J 6 bases short, with 17 bases between. This CDR3 has 14 residues. The CDR3 DNA reads TGTGCCAGCCGAACCCGGGACATAGCTCAGCCCCAGCATTTT. This sequence encodes CASRTRDIAQPQHF.

This chain uses TRBV7-9 with TRBJ1-2; D is perhaps TRBD1 (5 bases). Trimming pared 5 bases from V and 10 bases from J, leaving 8 bases between. Per germline, CDR1 SEHNR and CDR2 FQNEAQ (reference sequence). This CDR3 has 10 amino acids. The CDR3 region is CASSGDDYTF. DNA for the CDR3: TGTGCCAGCAGCGGGGACGACTACACCTTC.

This clone was detected only a few times. CDR3 coding DNA: TGTGCCAGCAGCTCTGGGCCGGCCCACGAGCAGTACTTC. Its protein is CASSSGPAHEQYF. The genes are TRBV7-2 and TRBJ2-7; D gene ambiguous. Looked up from germline, CDR1 is SGHTA and CDR2 is FQGNSA. The CDR3 runs to 13 residues. The V end was cut by 4 bases, the J end by 5 bases, with 12 bases between.

The chain uses TRBV19 and TRBJ2-4; weak D call: TRBD1 (6 bases). The germline V gene has CDR1 LNHDA and CDR2 SQIVND (reference sequence). The length of the CDR3 is 14 residues. V dropped 3 bases and J dropped 3 bases, with 9 bases sitting between them. The CDR3: CASSIRGVKNIQYF. The CDR3 nucleotides read TGTGCCAGTAGTATCAGGGGTGTCAAAAACATTCAGTACTTC.

In DNA form, the CDR3 reads TGTGCCTGGAGTCCTGCCATGACAGGGGATCAGCCCCAGCATTTT. This sequence encodes CAWSPAMTGDQPQHF. This chain uses TRBV30 with TRBJ1-5; 8 nucleotides align to TRBD1. The trim removed 2 bases at V and 5 bases at J, leaving 8 bases unmatched. CDR1 is GTSNPN and CDR2 is SVGIG in the germline V gene (reference sequence). The CDR3 has 15 amino acids.

This clone appeared a few times. The J gene is TRBJ2-7, the V gene TRBV14, with D perhaps TRBD2 (6 bases). The germline V and J ends were trimmed by 3 bases and 3 bases, with 6 bases remaining between them. The CDR3 runs 12 residues. Germline loops: CDR1 SGHDN, CDR2 FVKESK. For the CDR3, the DNA is TGTGCCAGCAGCCAGACTAGCTACGAGCAGTACTTC. Translated, it gives CASSQTSYEQYF.

The rearrangement uses TRBV6-1 and TRBJ2-7; D remains ambiguous. V was clipped by 4 bases and J by 0 bases, with 13 bases between them. Germline loops: CDR1 MNHNS, CDR2 SASEGT. The CDR3 contains 15 residues. This CDR3 is CASSVRHPSSYEQYF. In DNA form, the CDR3 reads TGTGCCAGCAGTGTACGACATCCGAGCTCCTACGAGCAGTACTTC.

The chain employs TRBV19 and TRBJ2-1, with D perhaps assigned TRBD1 or TRBD2 (7 bases each). Trimming left V 9 bases short and J 5 bases short, with 20 bases between. This CDR3 spans 15 amino acids. Germline-derived CDR1 and CDR2 are LNHDA and SQIVND (reference sequence). The CDR3 DNA follows: TGTGCCAGCCTCCCAGGGGGGGAGGGCCACAATGAGCAGTTCTTC. It codes for CASLPGGEGHNEQFF.